The clone carrying this T cell receptor (beta chain) has at least ten counts. Antigen specificity is unknown. The data derive from a study of CD8 T cells in ankylosing spondylitis. Study-level points and caveats: It appeared that ankylosing spondylitis blood was characterized by a TCR beta motif of fewer than 10 highly homologous variants.

Trimming cost V 5 bases and J 1 base, with 14 bases left between them. Germline CDR1 DFQATT, CDR2 SNEGSKA (reference sequence). CDR3 length equals 14 residues. TCRdb itself ran the 5' RACE reads through MiXCR, one entry per CDR3 protein. This table holds 500,000 or so distinct CDR3 sequences, approximately 5.3% found once. This TCR derives from a male donor with ankylosing spondylitis. The V gene is TRBV20-1, the J gene TRBJ1-1, with D possibly being TRBD1 (5 bases). Input material: blood, either unsorted or a sorted T cell fraction (not recorded which). The CDR3 protein is CSAWGRSSNTEAFF. The CDR3, as DNA: TGCAGTGCTTGGGGACGTTCATCGAACACTGAAGCTTTCTTT.